The rows below give T cell receptor beta chains drawn from one sample of a study of blood T cell repertoires in COVID-19. This table comes from immunoSEQ multiplex PCR, and its TCRdb copy is limited to in-frame clones, with some not included. This sample has 250,000 or so clones; approximately 83% occur once, and the top ten carry about 3.8%. Material for sequencing was PBMCs or T cells enriched from blood (not recorded which). These TCRs come from a woman aged 40 to 55 who had been exposed to COVID-19. The conserved cysteine and the conserved F or W are not part of the CDR3 here. The order of the fields is D gene, clone size, J gene, V gene, CDR3 protein. The D gene is left open where the match is weak. The listing skips clone size in some rows; elsewhere it reads once, few, many or a size class.

. | . | TRBJ1-1 | TRBV4-2 | ASSQDEAGVVSEAF
TRBD2 | . | TRBJ2-1 | TRBV3-1/TRBV3-2 | ASSLAGAAYNEQF
. | . | TRBJ1-2 | TRBV4-1 | ASSQVTTGHDGYT
TRBD1 | . | TRBJ1-6 | TRBV14 | ASSYGAGTGGWAYNSPLH
TRBD1 | . | TRBJ1-2 | TRBV7-2 | ASSFTGTGGNGYT
TRBD2 | . | TRBJ2-5 | TRBV7-8 | ASSLAPGGNQETQY
TRBD1 | . | TRBJ1-1 | TRBV19 | ASSILGQGRTRTEAF
TRBD1 | . | TRBJ2-2 | TRBV7-2 | ASSLGGGEGTGELF
TRBD1 | . | TRBJ2-7 | TRBV6-2/TRBV6-3 | ASSYTGGEQY
TRBD2 | . | TRBJ2-1 | TRBV5-4 | ASSLGTSTYEQF
. | . | TRBJ2-7 | TRBV30 | AWTLTNLDEQY
TRBD2 | . | TRBJ2-1 | TRBV6-1 | ASSEASGGGGTSEQF
. | . | TRBJ1-4 | TRBV19 | ASRTGGATNEKLF
. | few | TRBJ1-6 | TRBV7-8 | ASSLGGQSPLH
. | . | TRBJ1-1 | TRBV18 | ASSPNDQTWDTEAF
TRBD1 | . | TRBJ1-1 | TRBV28 | AAGGLNTEAF
. | . | TRBJ1-1 | TRBV6-2/TRBV6-3 | ASSDPPGLNTEAF
TRBD2 | . | TRBJ2-3 | TRBV5-1 | ASRSGLAGDTDTQY
. | once | TRBJ2-1 | TRBV7-9 | ASSFGWSSYNEQF
TRBD1 | many | TRBJ1-4 | TRBV18 | ASRDRAPQVNEKLF
TRBD2 | . | TRBJ2-5 | TRBV20-1 | SASRSGGAKETQY
TRBD1 | . | TRBJ1-1 | TRBV4-2 | ASSRQQGAPGNTEAF
. | . | TRBJ2-3 | TRBV5-6 | ASSLVGEQDTQY
. | . | TRBJ1-5 | TRBV6-6 | ASSYTDNQPQH
. | . | TRBJ2-3 | TRBV7-3 | ASSPQSRGVSTDTQY
TRBD1 | . | TRBJ1-1 | TRBV9 | ASSEGQGANTEAF
TRBD1 | once | TRBJ1-2 | TRBV30 | AWSSGTGDGYT
. | . | TRBJ1-6 | TRBV5-1 | ASSLGQEISPLH
. | . | TRBJ1-3 | TRBV25-1 | ASSDHANSGNTIY
. | few | TRBJ2-1 | TRBV3-1/TRBV3-2 | ASSQGASEYNEQF
TRBD1 | . | TRBJ2-7 | TRBV7-2 | ASSPRDRGGHEQY
TRBD1 | . | TRBJ2-2 | TRBV27 | ASSLGDRNTGELF
. | . | TRBJ1-1 | TRBV6-2/TRBV6-3 | ASSYAGGNEAF
TRBD1 | once | TRBJ2-7 | TRBV11-2 | ASSPGRQGPSSYEQY
. | . | TRBJ2-5 | TRBV3-1/TRBV3-2 | ASSQSELAPIQETQY
. | . | TRBJ2-6 | TRBV2 | ASTRSQATSGANVLT
. | . | TRBJ1-1 | TRBV2 | ATVLMGRNTEAF
TRBD1 | . | TRBJ1-2 | TRBV3-1/TRBV3-2 | ASSPGQGHLGGYGYT
TRBD1 | once | TRBJ1-2 | TRBV10-3 | ATLTGGQDGYT
TRBD2 | . | TRBJ2-3 | TRBV5-6 | ASSFPRGDTDTQY